This T cell receptor beta chain was profiled in a study of blood T cell repertoires in COVID-19. Across the whole study: Sites across the United States, Italy and Spain contributed samples from acute and convalescent COVID-19. The cDNA or gDNA used as material had been derived from T cells, B-cell-depleted T cells, or PBMCs.

Some clones are missing from TCRdb's copy, which holds only in-frame ones; the method was immunoSEQ multiplex PCR. The profile shows about 110,000 clones, 75% to 80% of them singletons. The CDR3 covers 16 residues. Germline V lookup: CDR1 MDHEN, CDR2 SYDVKM. V lost 7 bases to trimming and J lost 0 bases, with 16 bases between them. In this sample, this clone turned up once. The sequence derives from an elderly woman with active or convalescent COVID-19. V is TRBV28 and J is TRBJ1-5, with a possible D match to TRBD1 (5 bases). Sequencing was done on a sample of peripheral blood. The CDR3 is CASIPQGIYSNQPQHF. The CDR3 DNA is TGTGCCAGCATACCGCAGGGTATATATAGCAATCAGCCCCAGCATTTT.